What follows are 5 T cell receptor beta chains derived from one specimen sequenced in a study of shared clonotypes between healthy human individuals. Clones were sequenced by immunoSEQ multiplex PCR, and TCRdb holds only the in-frame ones, with some missing. Among 2,500,000 or so clones listed, around 93% were seen once. The sequenced sample was naive CD4+ T cells from PBMCs. Subset: CD45RA+ positively selected. Receptors originate from a young man in good health. Some clones in this sample may be carry-over from other donors' samples.

The gene calls are TRBV21-1 and TRBJ1-2; the table's D call of TRBD1 was not tested on the DNA. TRBV21-1 is annotated as a pseudogene. The CDR3 runs to 16 residues. CDR3 DNA: TGTGCCAGCCTCTTACCGGGACAAAAGTTCAACTATGGCTACACCTTC. It yields the protein CASLLPGQKFNYGYTF.

The rearrangement joins TRBV6-5 to TRBJ1-1; 7 bases are a match to TRBD1. CDR3 size: 15 residues. Looked up from germline, CDR1 is MNHEY and CDR2 is SVGAGI. V shed 4 bases, J shed 4 bases, and the junction held 9 bases outside the gene matches. The chain's CDR3 is CASSSPTGRSTEAFF. The CDR3, as DNA: TGTGCCAGCAGTTCGCCGACAGGGAGAAGCACTGAAGCTTTCTTT.

A remark on this clone: The sample carries other DNA sequences with the same CDR3. The chain carries TRBV5-1 and TRBJ2-7; D not certain. V lost 0 bases to trimming and J lost 1 base, with 8 bases between them. Germline V gene data show CDR1 as SGHRS and CDR2 as YFSETQ. The CDR3 length is 14 residues. The CDR3 sequence is CASSLAVSSYEQYF. CDR3 coding DNA: TGCGCCAGCAGCTTGGCAGTCAGTTCCTACGAGCAGTACTTC.

This chain joins TRBV7-2 and TRBJ2-3; 13 nucleotides line up with TRBD2. The V gene's germline CDR1 is SGHTA and CDR2 FQGNSA. V shed 1 base and J 2 bases; nucleotides not matched to a gene: 9. CDR3 length: 19 amino acids. The CDR3 spells CASSLDLGLAGRVTDTQYF. CDR3 sequence (DNA): TGTGCCAGCAGCTTAGACTTGGGACTAGCGGGACGCGTCACAGATACGCAGTATTTT.

V gene TRBV6-6 combines with J gene TRBJ1-5; TRBD1 might be the D (5 bases). V was shortened by 6 bases and J by 5 bases, with 14 bases between the two germline ends. CDR1 is MNHNY and CDR2 is SVGAGI in the germline V gene (reference sequence). The CDR3 sequence is 14 residues long. The CDR3 loop is CASRPGGDHQPQHF. CDR3 DNA: TGTGCCAGCAGACCCGGGGGGGACCATCAGCCCCAGCATTTT.